The 22 T cell receptor beta chains below all came from one sample that was sequenced in a study of shared clonotypes between healthy human individuals. Sequencing was performed with immunoSEQ multiplex PCR; in TCRdb, only in-frame clones are kept and a portion is missing. This sample yields approximately 640,000 clones, of which 90% are seen a single time; 30% to 40% belongs to the top ten. Sequenced material: memory CD8+ T cells from PBMCs. Documented subset: CD45RO+ cells pooled with CCR7-negative TemRA cells. All receptors come from a man younger than 30 in good health. Some clones in this sample may be carry-over from other donors' samples.

V gene TRBV6-1 combines with J gene TRBJ2-7, with 8 bases lining up with TRBD1. Per germline, CDR1 MNHNS and CDR2 SASEGT. This CDR3 is built from 15 residues. Trimming removed 8 bases from V and 5 bases from J; junction bases left unmatched: 14. The DNA of the CDR3 is TGTGCCAGCCCACGGCGGGCAGGGGGCTTCCACGAGCAGTACTTC. It translates to CASPRRAGGFHEQYF.

This chain uses TRBV10-3 with TRBJ2-1, with 8 bases fitting TRBD2. CDR3 length: 16 amino acids. V shed 3 bases and J 4 bases; nucleotides not matched to a gene: 8. Per the germline V gene, CDR1 is ENHRY and CDR2 is SYGVKD. CDR3 protein: CAISDLRLASYNEQFF. In nucleotides, the CDR3 is TGTGCCATCAGTGACCTTAGACTAGCGAGTTACAATGAGCAGTTCTTC.

The J gene is TRBJ2-3, the V gene TRBV7-9; D gene ambiguous. The CDR3 sequence is 13 residues long. The germline CDR1 and CDR2 sequences are SEHNR and FQNEAQ (reference sequence). The V end lost 10 bases, the J end lost 6 bases, and 17 bases lay between the germline ends. CDR3 residues: CATSTSQRDTQYF. The CDR3 DNA follows: TGTGCCACAAGTACATCACAAAGGGATACGCAGTATTTT.

The rearrangement links TRBV28 to TRBJ2-7; D is tentatively TRBD1 or TRBD2 (5 bases each). This CDR3 is 15 amino acids long. The germline gives CDR1 MDHEN, CDR2 SYDVKM. V lost 4 bases and J lost 9, with 22 bases in between. CDR3: CASSSPIGDPTRQYF. CDR3 nucleotides: TGTGCCAGCAGTTCACCAATAGGGGACCCTACGAGGCAGTACTTC.

This chain uses TRBV15 with TRBJ1-5; D possibly corresponds to TRBD1 (6 bases). This CDR3 comprises 15 residues. Germline-derived CDR1 and CDR2 are LNHNV and YYDKDF (reference sequence). V gave up 5 bases and J gave up 3 bases, with 14 bases separating them. The CDR3 bases are TGTGCCACCAGCGCAGCCAGGGGAGTCAATCAGCCCCAGCATTTT. Protein product: CATSAARGVNQPQHF.

The gene calls are TRBV9 and TRBJ2-1; 11 nucleotides line up with TRBD2. Losses at the gene ends were 4 bases for V and 5 bases for J; bases not matched to a gene: 11. Germline loops: CDR1 SGDLS, CDR2 YYNGEE. This CDR3 is 17 amino acids long. Here the CDR3 DNA reads TGTGCCAGCAGCCACAACTTGCAGACTAGCGGGGACAATGAGCAGTTCTTC. This gives the protein CASSHNLQTSGDNEQFF.

This chain links TRBV7-2 with TRBJ2-3; no clear D gene. The V gene's germline CDR1 is SGHTA and CDR2 FQGNSA. The CDR3 is made up of 15 amino acids. With 3 bases removed from V and 0 bases from J, the gap between germline ends came to 10 bases. The CDR3 sequence is CASSFSAISTDTQYF. The DNA of the CDR3 is TGTGCCAGCAGCTTCTCAGCCATCAGCACAGATACGCAGTATTTT.

The chain carries TRBV27 and TRBJ2-7; the D gene is possibly TRBD2 (5 bases). The CDR3 is made up of 14 amino acids. Germline V lookup: CDR1 MNHEY, CDR2 SMNVEV (reference sequence). Trimming pared 3 bases from V and 5 bases from J, leaving 14 bases between. The CDR3 loop is CASSFYRAAHEQYF. The CDR3 nucleotides read TGTGCCAGCAGTTTTTACCGAGCGGCCCACGAGCAGTACTTC.

The chain carries TRBV4-3 and TRBJ2-2; D is undetermined. Trimming took off 5 bases at V and 0 bases at J, with 10 bases between the two ends. In germline, CDR1 is LGHNA, CDR2 YSLEER. This CDR3 contains 15 residues. The CDR3 here is CASSVGPPNTGELFF. The CDR3, as DNA: TGCGCCAGCAGCGTAGGTCCGCCGAACACCGGGGAGCTGTTTTTT.

The gene calls are TRBV15 and TRBJ2-1; D may be TRBD1 (6 bases). In germline, CDR1 is LNHNV, CDR2 YYDKDF (reference sequence). The CDR3 is 16 residues long. Trimming removed 5 bases from V and 2 bases from J, with 16 bases in between. The CDR3: CATSSHPGVPYNEQFF. DNA for the CDR3: TGTGCCACCAGCTCCCACCCAGGGGTACCCTACAATGAGCAGTTCTTC.

The chain joins TRBV10-3 to TRBJ2-5; 11 bases match TRBD2. The germline V gene has CDR1 ENHRY and CDR2 SYGVKD. The CDR3 runs 19 residues. The J segment lost 5 bases and the V segment lost 6 bases, leaving 20 bases of the junction unmatched. The CDR3 DNA sequence: TGTGCCATCAGCGTCCAGGAAGTACTAGCGGGAGTGGGGCGGGAGACCCAGTACTTC. Its protein is CAISVQEVLAGVGRETQYF.

This chain joins TRBV5-1 and TRBJ2-3; D unclear. The CDR3 covers 15 residues. The germline CDR1 and CDR2 sequences are SGHRS and YFSETQ. V gave up 0 bases and J gave up 4 bases, with 12 bases separating them. The CDR3 loop is CASSLAGVAPDTQYF. The CDR3 DNA is TGCGCCAGCAGCTTGGCTGGAGTTGCCCCAGATACGCAGTATTTT.

The CDR3 coding sequence is TGTGCCAGCAGCCGATATCAGGGAGAAGGCTACACCTTC. Protein: CASSRYQGEGYTF. The chain uses TRBV11-2 and TRBJ1-2; the D gene is possibly TRBD1 (5 bases). Germline assignment: CDR1 SGHAT and CDR2 FQNNGV. Trimming stripped 5 bases from V and 8 bases from J, with 15 bases between. The CDR3 has 13 amino acids.

The rearrangement joins TRBV13 to TRBJ1-3; D not certain. CDR3 size: 14 residues. Trimming cost V 3 bases and J 0 bases, with 6 bases left between them. Germline V gives CDR1 PRHDT, CDR2 FYEKMQ (reference sequence). The CDR3 region is CASSFPSSGNTIYF. The CDR3 coding sequence is TGTGCCAGCAGCTTTCCAAGCTCTGGAAACACCATATATTTT. Using reference TRBV13 and TRBJ1-3 for the parts outside the CDR3, the full variable domain is AAGVIQSPRHLIKEKRETATLKCYPIPRHDTVYWYQQGPGQDPQFLISFYEKMQSDKGSIPDRFSAQQFSDYHSELNMSSLELGDSALYFCASSFPSSGNTIYFGEGSWLTVV.

J is TRBJ2-3 and V is TRBV10-3; weak D call: TRBD2 (6 bases). The CDR3 covers 14 residues. Germline assignment: CDR1 ENHRY and CDR2 SYGVKD. V lost 2 bases and J lost 4, with 10 bases in between. Here the CDR3 reads CAISEREYPDTQYF. The CDR3 DNA reads TGTGCCATCAGTGAGCGGGAGTACCCAGATACGCAGTATTTT.

J is TRBJ1-2 and V is TRBV27, with D unclear. Trimming stripped 0 bases from V and 3 bases from J, with 11 bases between. The CDR3 contains 15 residues. Germline V lookup: CDR1 MNHEY, CDR2 SMNVEV (reference sequence). The CDR3: CASSLSGRLYYGYTF. Here the CDR3 DNA reads TGTGCCAGCAGTTTATCGGGCAGGCTATACTATGGCTACACCTTC.

The rearrangement links TRBV7-9 to TRBJ2-1; D uncertain. Germline CDR1 is SEHNR and CDR2 is FQNEAQ (reference sequence). Trimming pared 5 bases from V and 9 bases from J, leaving 17 bases between. CDR3 length: 14 amino acids. The DNA of the CDR3 is TGTGCCAGCAGCCCCCCAAGCGACGGAACTGAGCAGTTCTTC. It encodes CASSPPSDGTEQFF.

This chain uses TRBV25-1 with TRBJ2-7; maybe TRBD2 (5 bases). V lost 5 bases, J lost 2 bases, and 13 bases lay in between. Germline V CDR1 and CDR2: MGHDK, SYGVNS. The CDR3 is 14 amino acids. CDR3 residues: CASSSFGLTYEQYF. DNA for the CDR3: TGTGCCAGCAGTTCCTTCGGACTCACCTACGAGCAGTACTTC.

The chain has TRBV28 and TRBJ1-2; perhaps TRBD1 as D (6 bases). CDR3 length: 15 residues. Germline CDR1 is MDHEN and CDR2 is SYDVKM. Trimming removed 7 bases from V and 8 bases from J, with 23 bases in between. The DNA for the CDR3 is TGTGCCAGCACCACCCGGGTTGGGGGGGCGCGGGGCTACACCTTC. Amino acids: CASTTRVGGARGYTF.

This rearrangement joins TRBV27 to TRBJ2-2; the D is unclear. V was cut by 1 base and J by 0 bases, with 9 bases left in between. Germline CDR1 and CDR2: MNHEY and SMNVEV (reference sequence). This CDR3 comprises 16 residues. The CDR3 DNA is TGTGCCAGCAGTTTATTAACCCCAACGAACACCGGGGAGCTGTTTTTT. Translation: CASSLLTPTNTGELFF.

CDR3 protein: CASSMRGGLDGYTF. DNA of the CDR3: TGTGCCAGTAGTATGAGAGGAGGGTTGGATGGCTACACCTTC. This sequence joins TRBV19 and TRBJ1-2, with no clear D. V lost 3 bases and J 6 bases, leaving 14 bases between the germline ends. The CDR3 length is 14 residues. CDR1 and CDR2 (germline): LNHDA, SQIVND (reference sequence).

Regarding this clone: Additional DNA sequences in this sample encode the identical CDR3. V gene TRBV27 combines with J gene TRBJ1-1, with no clear D. The CDR3 has 14 residues. Between the trimmed V and J ends, which lost 2 bases and 1 base, there was a span of 8 bases. Germline V gene sequence: CDR1 MNHEY, CDR2 SMNVEV (reference sequence). CDR3 residues: CASSLRGTNTEAFF. The CDR3 region has the DNA TGTGCCAGCAGTTTACGGGGAACGAACACTGAAGCTTTCTTT.